Below, one T cell receptor (beta chain) is given with its context. The antigen is unknown. Sequencing used immunoSEQ multiplex PCR; TCRdb keeps in-frame clones, though not all of them. The table has roughly 850,000 clones, roughly 96% seen once; the top ten hold around 0.25%. The entry originates in a study of shared clonotypes between healthy human individuals. Study observations and caveats: Blood alone was sampled, and tissue repertoires likely differ. Only a few donors were included, so the genetic and exposure-history diversity represented was limited. Estimated clonotype richness was generally higher in naive than memory subsets.

Positively selected for CCR7, the CD45RO-negative cells used as naive CD8 cells excluded terminally differentiated effector memory CD45RA+ cells. V was pared by 5 bases and J by 5 bases, with 18 bases between. CDR1 is SGHVS, CDR2 FQNEAQ, per germline. The CDR3 contains 15 residues. The sequencing sample was made of naive CD8+ T cells sorted from blood. The TCR was taken from a man between 25 and 39 years old in good health. This rearrangement joins TRBV7-8 to TRBJ2-5, with D uncertain. CDR3 nucleotide sequence: TGTGCCAGCAGCGCCTCCATGGTCTTAGGGGAGACCCAGTACTTC. This sequence encodes CASSASMVLGETQYF.